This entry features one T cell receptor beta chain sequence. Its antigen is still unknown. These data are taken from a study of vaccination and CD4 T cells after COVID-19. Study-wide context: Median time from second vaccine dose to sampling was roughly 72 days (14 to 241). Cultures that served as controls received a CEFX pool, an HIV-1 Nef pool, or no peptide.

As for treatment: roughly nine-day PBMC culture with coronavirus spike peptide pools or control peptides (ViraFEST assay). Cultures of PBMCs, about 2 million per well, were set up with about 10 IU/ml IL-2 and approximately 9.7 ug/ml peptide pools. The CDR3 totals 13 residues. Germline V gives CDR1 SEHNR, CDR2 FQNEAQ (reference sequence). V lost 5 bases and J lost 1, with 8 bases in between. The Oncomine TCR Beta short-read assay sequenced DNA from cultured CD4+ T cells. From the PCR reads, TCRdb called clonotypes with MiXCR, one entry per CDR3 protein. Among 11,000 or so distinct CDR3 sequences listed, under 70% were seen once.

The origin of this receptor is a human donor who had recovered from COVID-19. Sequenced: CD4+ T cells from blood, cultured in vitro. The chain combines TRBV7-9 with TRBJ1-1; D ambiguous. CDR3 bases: TGTGCCAGCAGCCCTAGCGAGAACACTGAAGCTTTCTTT. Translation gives CASSPSENTEAFF.